This record covers a single T cell receptor (beta chain). The antigen is unknown. These data originate in a study of T cell responses to AZD1222 COVID-19 vaccine. General study results and limits: The number of AZD1222 recipients seropositive at baseline was only six. Clonal diversity may have been underestimated in mostly white British donors. Repertoires in all cases were sampled only once the peak T cell response had passed.

Looked up from germline, CDR1 is MNHNS and CDR2 is SASEGT. The CDR3 is 13 amino acids. V shed 2 bases and J shed 7 bases, with 12 bases lying between them. TCRdb's copy holds only in-frame clones and misses some; the assay was immunoSEQ multiplex PCR. The sample shows approximately 80,000 clones, over 75% of them seen only once. The chain is built from TRBV6-1 and TRBJ2-7; possibly TRBD1 or TRBD2 for D (5 bases each). The starting material was peripheral blood, obtained 28 days after the second AZD1222 dose. The TCR comes from an adult who received the AZD1222 COVID-19 vaccine. CDR3 residues: CASSELGVGEQYF. CDR3 sequence (DNA): TGTGCCAGCAGTGAATTGGGGGTTGGGGAGCAGTACTTC.